Listed below are T cell receptor beta chains from one sample, sequenced in a study of blood T cell repertoires in COVID-19. Measured with immunoSEQ multiplex PCR; TCRdb has only the in-frame clones, and not every one. The table records approximately 150,000 clones, around 88% of them present only once. The specimen sequenced was peripheral blood. The receptor set was obtained from a woman between 55 and 75 years old with acute or convalescent COVID-19. The CDR3 runs from the conserved cysteine through the conserved F or W. Each record gives: J gene, D gene, clone size, CDR3 length, V gene, CDR3 DNA, CDR3 protein. A D gene is named only where the DNA matches it firmly. Not every row has a clone size; where given, it reads once, few, many or a size class.

j_gene: TRBJ2-1
d_gene: -
abundance: -
len: 15
v_gene: TRBV7-2
CDR3nt: TGTGCCAGCAGCGTGGACTGGTCCACCTACAATGAGCAGTTCTTC
CDR3aa: CASSVDWSTYNEQFF

j_gene: TRBJ2-7
d_gene: -
abundance: -
len: 15
v_gene: TRBV19
CDR3nt: TGTGCCAGTAGTATGGGGGGGGCACGTAGCTACGAGCAGTACTTC
CDR3aa: CASSMGGARSYEQYF

j_gene: TRBJ2-5
d_gene: -
abundance: -
len: 13
v_gene: TRBV7-8
CDR3nt: TGTGCCAGCAGCCCGGACTCTGAGGAGACCCAGTACTTC
CDR3aa: CASSPDSEETQYF

j_gene: TRBJ2-7
d_gene: -
abundance: -
len: 13
v_gene: TRBV27
CDR3nt: TGTGCCAGCAGTTATTCTACCACCTACGAGCAGTACTTC
CDR3aa: CASSYSTTYEQYF

j_gene: TRBJ2-7
d_gene: TRBD1
abundance: -
len: 15
v_gene: TRBV19
CDR3nt: TGTGCCAGTAGTATAGATGGACAGGGTGCGTACGAGCAGTACTTC
CDR3aa: CASSIDGQGAYEQYF

j_gene: TRBJ1-6
d_gene: -
abundance: once
len: 14
v_gene: TRBV4-3
CDR3nt: TGCGCCAGCAGCCAAGAAGCAGGGGATTCGCCCCTCCACTTT
CDR3aa: CASSQEAGDSPLHF

j_gene: TRBJ1-2
d_gene: -
abundance: -
len: 14
v_gene: TRBV29-1
CDR3nt: TGCAGCGTTGATTTAAACCGGGACAACGATGGCTACACCTTC
CDR3aa: CSVDLNRDNDGYTF

j_gene: TRBJ2-7
d_gene: TRBD1
abundance: -
len: 16
v_gene: TRBV5-1
CDR3nt: TGCGCCAGCAGCTTGGGTGCCGGGACAGGTGACTACGAGCAGTACTTC
CDR3aa: CASSLGAGTGDYEQYF

j_gene: TRBJ2-2
d_gene: -
abundance: -
len: 15
v_gene: TRBV7-7
CDR3nt: TGTGCTAGCAGCTTAGAGGGAGGAGGTATCGGGGAGCTGTTTTTT
CDR3aa: CASSLEGGGIGELFF

j_gene: TRBJ1-3
d_gene: -
abundance: -
len: 13
v_gene: TRBV10-3
CDR3nt: TGTGCCACCGAACAGAGCGGGGGAAACACCATATATTTT
CDR3aa: CATEQSGGNTIYF

j_gene: TRBJ1-1
d_gene: -
abundance: -
len: 14
v_gene: TRBV6-2/TRBV6-3
CDR3nt: TGTGCCAGCAGCCGCCCGGGGATGAACACTGAAGCTTTCTTT
CDR3aa: CASSRPGMNTEAFF

j_gene: TRBJ2-3
d_gene: -
abundance: -
len: 18
v_gene: TRBV3-1/TRBV3-2
CDR3nt: TGTGCCAGCAGCCAAGATTGGGGGGGCGCGAGGGGCACAGATACGCAGTATTTT
CDR3aa: CASSQDWGGARGTDTQYF

j_gene: TRBJ1-1
d_gene: -
abundance: -
len: 14
v_gene: TRBV11-2
CDR3nt: TGTGCCAGCAGCCTACAGGCCGGGGGGACTGAAGCTTTCTTT
CDR3aa: CASSLQAGGTEAFF

j_gene: TRBJ2-5
d_gene: TRBD1
abundance: once
len: 15
v_gene: TRBV9
CDR3nt: TGTGCCAGCAGCGTAGGGGGACAGTCGGGAGAGACCCAGTACTTC
CDR3aa: CASSVGGQSGETQYF

j_gene: TRBJ1-1
d_gene: -
abundance: -
len: 13
v_gene: TRBV6-5
CDR3nt: TGTGCCAGCAGTTACTCGAGAAACACTGAAGCTTTCTTT
CDR3aa: CASSYSRNTEAFF

j_gene: TRBJ2-3
d_gene: -
abundance: -
len: 13
v_gene: TRBV27
CDR3nt: TGTGCCAGCTCCAGGCACCCCACAGATACGCAGTATTTT
CDR3aa: CASSRHPTDTQYF

j_gene: TRBJ1-4
d_gene: -
abundance: -
len: 13
v_gene: TRBV2
CDR3nt: TGTGCCAGCAGGGAGGGAGGGGTTGAAAAACTGTTTTTT
CDR3aa: CASREGGVEKLFF

j_gene: TRBJ1-3
d_gene: TRBD1
abundance: -
len: 14
v_gene: TRBV3-1/TRBV3-2
CDR3nt: TGTGCCAGCAACGACAGGGTCTTAGGAAACACCATATATTTT
CDR3aa: CASNDRVLGNTIYF

j_gene: TRBJ1-2
d_gene: TRBD1
abundance: -
len: 18
v_gene: TRBV7-9
CDR3nt: TGTGCCAGCAGCGCCCAGACAGGGCCCTTGACAGTAGGCTATGGCTACACCTTC
CDR3aa: CASSAQTGPLTVGYGYTF

j_gene: TRBJ2-3
d_gene: TRBD2
abundance: -
len: 17
v_gene: TRBV4-3
CDR3nt: TGCGCCAGCAGCCAGGTCCTACTAGCGGGCGGCACAGATACGCAGTATTTT
CDR3aa: CASSQVLLAGGTDTQYF

j_gene: TRBJ2-7
d_gene: TRBD2
abundance: -
len: 16
v_gene: TRBV6-5
CDR3nt: TGTGCCAGCAGTTACTTTGGGCGGGGGGTTTCCTACGAGCAGTACTTC
CDR3aa: CASSYFGRGVSYEQYF

j_gene: TRBJ2-7
d_gene: -
abundance: -
len: 13
v_gene: TRBV28
CDR3nt: TGTGCCAGCAGAGACACCAACTCCTACGAGCAGTACTTC
CDR3aa: CASRDTNSYEQYF

j_gene: TRBJ1-2
d_gene: -
abundance: -
len: 14
v_gene: TRBV28
CDR3nt: TGTGCCAGCAGTTCGCGAGTCCGGGTTGTGGGCTACACCTTC
CDR3aa: CASSSRVRVVGYTF

j_gene: TRBJ2-4
d_gene: TRBD1
abundance: -
len: 15
v_gene: TRBV18
CDR3nt: TGTGCCAGCTCTCAGGACAGGGGGGACAAAAACATTCAGTACTTC
CDR3aa: CASSQDRGDKNIQYF

j_gene: TRBJ2-6
d_gene: TRBD1
abundance: -
len: 21
v_gene: TRBV11-3
CDR3nt: TGTGCCAGCAGCTTAGAAGGATTGGTGGGACAGGGGGGCTCTGGGGCCAACGTCCTGACTTTC
CDR3aa: CASSLEGLVGQGGSGANVLTF

j_gene: TRBJ2-7
d_gene: -
abundance: -
len: 15
v_gene: TRBV30
CDR3nt: TGTGCCTGGAGTGTAAGTAGCAGGGCGCTACGTGAGCAGTACTTC
CDR3aa: CAWSVSSRALREQYF

j_gene: TRBJ2-3
d_gene: TRBD2
abundance: -
len: 13
v_gene: TRBV18
CDR3nt: TGTGCCAGCTCACGCGGACTAGCCACTACGCAGTATTTT
CDR3aa: CASSRGLATTQYF

j_gene: TRBJ2-5
d_gene: TRBD2
abundance: -
len: 16
v_gene: TRBV9
CDR3nt: TGTGCCAGCAGCCAAGGGACTAGCGGACTCCAAGAGACCCAGTACTTC
CDR3aa: CASSQGTSGLQETQYF

j_gene: TRBJ1-2
d_gene: TRBD1
abundance: -
len: 14
v_gene: TRBV4-2
CDR3nt: TGTGCCAGCAGCCGTCCGGGACAGCCTTATGGCTACACCTTC
CDR3aa: CASSRPGQPYGYTF

j_gene: TRBJ2-6
d_gene: -
abundance: -
len: 15
v_gene: TRBV27
CDR3nt: TGTGCCAGCAGTTTCGGGGGTCCTGGGGCCAACGTCCTGACTTTC
CDR3aa: CASSFGGPGANVLTF

j_gene: TRBJ1-1
d_gene: -
abundance: few
len: 13
v_gene: TRBV9
CDR3nt: TGTGCCAGCAGCGTAGCACAGAACACTGAAGCTTTCTTT
CDR3aa: CASSVAQNTEAFF